The 25 T cell receptor beta chains below come from one sample, sequenced in a study of blood T cell repertoires in COVID-19. Libraries were prepared by immunoSEQ multiplex PCR; TCRdb keeps only in-frame clonotypes and omits some of them. Seen here are 200,000 or so clones, roughly 80% observed once, and the top ten hold less than 11%. The sample taken for sequencing was peripheral blood. These receptors were obtained from an elderly woman with acute or convalescent COVID-19.

This chain connects TRBV7-9 to TRBJ2-3; TRBD2 is a possible D gene (6 bases). V was trimmed by 2 bases and J by 5 bases, leaving 11 bases between them. This CDR3 has 14 amino acids. Per the germline V gene, CDR1 is SEHNR and CDR2 is FQNEAQ (reference sequence). CDR3 nucleotides: TGTGCCAGCAGCTTAACGGGAGCCGTAGATACGCAGTATTTT. It yields the protein CASSLTGAVDTQYF.

The chain carries TRBV10-3 and TRBJ1-2; D is possibly TRBD1 (6 bases). CDR1 and CDR2 from the germline V gene are ENHRY and SYGVKD. Trimming left V 0 bases short and J 4 bases short, with 15 bases between. The CDR3 is made up of 16 amino acids. The CDR3 spells CAISESSGLDSYGYTF. The CDR3, as DNA: TGTGCCATCAGTGAGTCCTCGGGCTTGGACAGCTATGGCTACACCTTC.

This clone occurred once. CDR3 protein: CATSDPQPRVTNTEAFF. CDR3 bases: TGTGCCACCAGTGACCCTCAACCCAGGGTCACGAACACTGAAGCTTTCTTT. The chain has TRBV24-1 and TRBJ1-1; D perhaps matches TRBD1 (5 bases). CDR1 is KGHDR and CDR2 is SFDVKD in the germline V gene. The length of the CDR3 is 17 residues. V was shortened by 4 bases and J by 1 base, with 18 bases between the two germline ends.

This sequence joins TRBV6-6 and TRBJ1-5, with a weak D call TRBD1 (6 bases). The V end was cut by 6 bases, the J end by 4 bases, with 10 bases between. The CDR3 extends over 13 amino acids. Germline-derived CDR1 and CDR2 are MNHNY and SVGAGI (reference sequence). The CDR3 DNA is TGTGCCAGCAGCGGGACAACGAATCAGCCCCAGCATTTT. Residues: CASSGTTNQPQHF.

V and J are TRBV21-1 and TRBJ1-2; the table names TRBD1, a call not compared with the DNA. TRBV21-1 is marked as a pseudogene. The CDR3 is 18 amino acids. The CDR3 loop reads CASSKVRTGGRNLYGYTF. The CDR3 coding sequence is TGTGCCAGCAGCAAAGTTAGGACAGGGGGCCGCAACTTGTATGGCTACACCTTC.

The rearrangement uses TRBV5-4 and TRBJ2-7; 11 bases fit TRBD1. V lost 2 bases, J lost 7 bases, and 5 bases stayed unmatched. Germline CDR1 SGHNT, CDR2 YYREEE (reference sequence). This CDR3 is built from 14 residues. The CDR3 nucleotides read TGTGCCAGCAGCTTCGGACAGGGGGCAGGTGAGCAGTACTTC. As protein: CASSFGQGAGEQYF.

V gene TRBV6-5 combines with J gene TRBJ1-5; D remains unclear. This CDR3 has 13 amino acids. The germline V and J ends were trimmed by 6 bases and 3 bases, with 9 bases remaining between them. Germline CDR1 is MNHEY and CDR2 is SVGAGI. The CDR3 DNA follows: TGTGCCAGCAGCTTCCAACTCAATCAGCCCCAGCATTTT. Its protein product is CASSFQLNQPQHF.

The chain combines TRBV21-1 with TRBJ1-4; the D segment call TRBD1 is taken from the table without a DNA check. TRBV21-1 is classified as a pseudogene. This CDR3 is built from 21 residues. The CDR3 bases are TGTGCCAGCAGCAAACCACCCTGGGTAGGACAGGGTCTACCACCTAATGAAAAACTGTTTTTT. Its protein product is CASSKPPWVGQGLPPNEKLFF.

The genes are TRBV29-1 and TRBJ1-5, with unresolved D. Per the germline V gene, CDR1 is SQVTM and CDR2 is ANQGSEA. V was clipped by 4 bases and J by 0 bases, with 19 bases between them. This CDR3 contains 17 residues. CDR3 in DNA: TGCAGCGTTGTCGGTCCGGGTTTAACGTATAGCAATCAGCCCCAGCATTTT. Protein: CSVVGPGLTYSNQPQHF.

The V and J genes are TRBV29-1 and TRBJ1-4; 8 positions match TRBD1. This CDR3 region has 13 residues. Germline V lookup: CDR1 SQVTM, CDR2 ANQGSEA. The J segment lost 11 bases and the V segment lost 1 base, leaving 6 bases of the junction unmatched. Here the CDR3 DNA reads TGCAGCGTTGAAGCGCCAGGGGGCGGGAAACTGTTTTTT. It yields the protein CSVEAPGGGKLFF.

This chain connects TRBV5-6 to TRBJ2-7; 14 bases are a match to TRBD2. The V and J ends lost 4 bases and 7 bases, in that order; junction bases with no gene match: 7. The CDR3 extends over 15 amino acids. CDR1 and CDR2 (germline): SGHDT, YYEEEE. The CDR3 nucleotides are TGTGCCAGCAGCAACGGACTAGCGGGAGGATGGGAGCAGTACTTC. Its protein is CASSNGLAGGWEQYF.

This sequence joins TRBV20-1 and TRBJ1-3; D is undetermined. CDR3 length: 11 residues. The V end lost 7 bases, the J end lost 2 bases, and 6 bases lay between the germline ends. Looked up from germline, CDR1 is DFQATT and CDR2 is SNEGSKA (reference sequence). CDR3 amino acids: CSVNPGNTIYF. The CDR3 bases are TGCAGTGTTAATCCTGGAAACACCATATATTTT.

V gene TRBV9 combines with J gene TRBJ2-2, with 12 nucleotides matching TRBD2. This CDR3 is built from 16 residues. The trim removed 4 bases at V and 5 bases at J, leaving 6 bases unmatched. Germline CDR1 is SGDLS and CDR2 is YYNGEE. CDR3 DNA sequence: TGTGCCAGCAGCTACCTAACTAGCGGGGGGACCGGGGAGCTGTTTTTT. Protein product: CASSYLTSGGTGELFF.

The genes are TRBV7-8 and TRBJ2-7, with D possibly TRBD2 on 6 matching bases. Germline V gene lookup returns CDR1 SGHVS and CDR2 FQNEAQ. V lost 2 bases to trimming and J lost 4 bases, with 12 bases between them. The CDR3 contains 14 residues. The CDR3 nucleotides read TGTGCCAGCAGCTTAAGTAGCGGCGTTTACGAGCAGTACTTC. Its protein is CASSLSSGVYEQYF.

The chain uses TRBV5-6 and TRBJ2-3; D gene ambiguous. V was shortened by 0 bases and J by 6 bases, with 5 bases between the two germline ends. The CDR3 length is 12 residues. The V gene's germline CDR1 is SGHDT and CDR2 YYEEEE. The CDR3 DNA reads as TGTGCCAGCAGCTTGGCCTATGATACGCAGTATTTT. It specifies CASSLAYDTQYF.

This clone was seen just once. The genes are TRBV5-1 and TRBJ1-2; possibly TRBD1 for D (6 bases). The CDR3 runs to 17 residues. V was cut by 0 bases and J by 4 bases, with 19 bases left in between. Germline V CDR1 and CDR2: SGHRS, YFSETQ. CDR3 nucleotides: TGCGCCAGCAGCTTGGGGGGCGCGGGGGCGCAGGGCTATGGCTACACCTTC. Translating it yields CASSLGGAGAQGYGYTF.

The rearrangement links TRBV12-3 or TRBV12-4 to TRBJ1-6, with a weak D call TRBD1 (5 bases). The CDR3 has 13 residues. Trimming removed 3 bases at V and 11 bases at J, with 11 bases between. CDR3: CASSLQGMAPLHF. CDR3 nucleotides: TGTGCCAGCAGTTTGCAGGGTATGGCACCCCTCCACTTT.

The chain uses TRBV19 and TRBJ1-5, with 10 bases that match TRBD1. V dropped 8 bases and J dropped 6; count of bases not matched to a gene: 7. This CDR3 spans 14 amino acids. Germline lookup yields CDR1 LNHDA and CDR2 SQIVND (reference sequence). The CDR3 reads CASWDRGVGQPQHF. The CDR3 coding sequence is TGTGCCAGTTGGGACAGGGGAGTGGGTCAGCCCCAGCATTTT.

The chain combines TRBV9 with TRBJ2-2, with 7 bases matching TRBD2. The J segment lost 0 bases and the V segment lost 3 bases, leaving 5 bases of the junction unmatched. Germline V lookup: CDR1 SGDLS, CDR2 YYNGEE. This CDR3 is built from 16 residues. The CDR3 protein is CASSAPSGTNTGELFF. Written as DNA, the CDR3 is TGTGCCAGCAGCGCCCCTAGCGGTACGAACACCGGGGAGCTGTTTTTT.

The chain has TRBV5-6 and TRBJ2-5; TRBD1 might be the D (6 bases). The CDR3 has 14 residues. V dropped 2 bases and J dropped 3 bases, with 11 bases sitting between them. Germline CDR1 and CDR2: SGHDT and YYEEEE. CDR3 residues: CASSFTGTKETQYF. The CDR3 DNA reads as TGTGCCAGCAGCTTTACCGGGACAAAAGAGACCCAGTACTTC.

V usage is TRBV7-2 and J usage is TRBJ2-7, with 10 positions matching TRBD2. CDR1 is SGHTA, CDR2 FQGNSA, per germline. This CDR3 spans 14 amino acids. Trimming removed 5 bases from V and 2 bases from J; junction bases left unmatched: 3. CDR3 region: CASSLSGGAYEQYF. CDR3 nucleotides: TGTGCCAGCAGCCTGAGCGGGGGGGCCTACGAGCAGTACTTC.

J is TRBJ1-5 and V is TRBV27; D uncertain. V lost 4 bases and J 0 bases, leaving 10 bases between the germline ends. This CDR3 region has 15 residues. The V gene's germline CDR1 is MNHEY and CDR2 SMNVEV (reference sequence). The chain's CDR3 is CASSSRWNSNQPQHF. CDR3 in DNA: TGTGCCAGCAGTTCGAGGTGGAATAGCAATCAGCCCCAGCATTTT.

This clone occurred a few times. V is TRBV6-5 and J is TRBJ2-7; D is possibly TRBD1 (5 bases). The CDR3 sequence is 13 residues long. Germline-derived CDR1 and CDR2 are MNHEY and SVGAGI. V lost 2 bases, J lost 2 bases, and 7 bases lay in between. This CDR3 is CASSYGAAYEQYF. The CDR3 nucleotides are TGTGCCAGCAGTTACGGGGCAGCCTACGAGCAGTACTTC.

The J gene is TRBJ2-1, the V gene TRBV7-2, with 10 bases identical to TRBD2. The CDR3 is 15 amino acids. CDR1 and CDR2 (germline): SGHTA, FQGNSA. Trimming took 2 bases from V and 7 from J; bases not matched to a gene: 5. CDR3 in DNA: TGTGCCAGCAGCTTACTAGCGGGAGCAGTAAATGAGCAGTTCTTC. Protein: CASSLLAGAVNEQFF.

V is TRBV30 and J is TRBJ1-6, with D tentatively TRBD1 (5 bases). Germline V gene sequence: CDR1 GTSNPN, CDR2 SVGIG (reference sequence). There are 12 residues in the CDR3. Between the trimmed V and J ends, which lost 5 bases and 10 bases, there was a span of 12 bases. Written as DNA, the CDR3 is TGTGCCTGGGCCGGACAAGAGTCACCCCTCCACTTT. Translated: CAWAGQESPLHF.